The entry below gives a single TCR beta chain sequence along with its context. Only a few counts were recorded for this clonotype. This receptor's antigen is unknown. No clone much larger than this one lies a single base away; base qualities are absent. These data belong to a study of T cell repertoires in cytomegalovirus infection (dated by TCRdb to between 2019 and 2020). General notes on the study: Alongside well-studied HLA-B-restricted epitopes, the peptide stimulations were aimed at recently identified HLA-C-restricted CMV epitopes, whose presentation resists viral immunomodulation. Because public TCR beta signatures pointed to carriage of CMV infection together with the matching HLA type, the HLA type of each donor mattered for the analysis.

This sample's treatment or condition label indicates: in vitro stimulation with specific CMV peptide epitopes to enrich CMV-specific T cells. The instrument was an Illumina HiSeq 1500. TCRdb reworked the public reads: Q25 trimming with fastp, MiXCR clone assembly, productive beta chains retained. Identical CDR3 proteins give one entry, which carries the most common genes and DNA. Recorded for this sample are hundreds of thousands of distinct CDR3 sequences; about 33% of them occurred a single time. The ten largest clones take up 15% to 20% of the sample. Findings and caveats that apply to the study as a whole: The ex vivo response was dominated by HLA-C-restricted CMV-specific TCR beta clonotypes, and the single most frequent clonotype in two of eight donors was supplied by these HLA-C-restricted clonotypes. Cumulative frequency of public TCR beta family members discriminated carriers of CMV infection plus the relevant HLA type in this cohort and an independent approximately 370-donor cohort.

A distance of 12 bases separates the germline ends of V and J, which lose 0 bases and 0 bases respectively. Sequences MNHEY (CDR1) and SMNVEV (CDR2) are obtained from the germline V gene (reference sequence). Taken from cysteine to phenylalanine, the CDR3 has 16 residues. The kept DNA is CDR3 alone, 48 bases in frame from the first base. The receptor's source is a human donor in good health (CMV status not recorded). Some clones in this sample may be carry-over from other donors' samples. This chain joins TRBV27 to TRBJ2-7; possibly the D gene is TRBD1, per 5 matching bases. This sample comprised cultured PBMCs, obtained from culture after CMV antigen stimulation. In nucleotide form, the sequence is TGTGCCAGCAGTTTATCGGGCAGGGCCATCTCCTACGAGCAGTACTTC. Translation gives CASSLSGRAISYEQYF.